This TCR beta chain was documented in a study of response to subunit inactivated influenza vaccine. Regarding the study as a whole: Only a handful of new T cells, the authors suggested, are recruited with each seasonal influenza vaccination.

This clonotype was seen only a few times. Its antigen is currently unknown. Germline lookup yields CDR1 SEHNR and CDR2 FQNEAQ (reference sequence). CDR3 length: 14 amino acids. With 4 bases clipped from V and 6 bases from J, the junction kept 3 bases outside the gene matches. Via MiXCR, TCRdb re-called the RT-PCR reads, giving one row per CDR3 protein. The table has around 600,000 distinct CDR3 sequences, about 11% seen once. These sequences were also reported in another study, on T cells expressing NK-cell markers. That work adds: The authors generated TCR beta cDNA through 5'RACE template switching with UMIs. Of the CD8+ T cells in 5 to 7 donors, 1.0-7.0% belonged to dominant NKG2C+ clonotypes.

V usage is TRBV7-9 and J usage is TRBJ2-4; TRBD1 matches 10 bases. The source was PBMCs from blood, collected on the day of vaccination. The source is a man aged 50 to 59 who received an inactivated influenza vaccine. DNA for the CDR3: TGTGCCAGCAGCTACCGGGACAGGGGAAACATTCAGTACTTC. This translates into CASSYRDRGNIQYF.